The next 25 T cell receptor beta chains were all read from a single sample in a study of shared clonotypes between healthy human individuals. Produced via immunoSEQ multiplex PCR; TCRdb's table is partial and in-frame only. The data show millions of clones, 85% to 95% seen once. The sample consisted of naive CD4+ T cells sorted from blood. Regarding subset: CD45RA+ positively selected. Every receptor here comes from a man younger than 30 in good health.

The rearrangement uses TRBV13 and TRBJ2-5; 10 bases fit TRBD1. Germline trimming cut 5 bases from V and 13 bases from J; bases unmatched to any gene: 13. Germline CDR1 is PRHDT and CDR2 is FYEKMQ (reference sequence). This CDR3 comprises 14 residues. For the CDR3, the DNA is TGTGCCAGCAGCGTCTCAGGACAGGGGGGGCTTTGGTACTTC. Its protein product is CASSVSGQGGLWYF.

The CDR3 bases are TGTGCCAGCAGCCTTCCGGGACTAGCGGGAGGGACCCAGTACTTC. It encodes CASSLPGLAGGTQYF. The gene calls are TRBV7-2 and TRBJ2-5; 15 positions match TRBD2. Unmatched junction bases numbered 5, after V lost 5 bases and J lost 7 bases. The CDR3 is 15 residues long. From germline, CDR1 is SGHTA and CDR2 FQGNSA. Complete variable domain (other parts from reference TRBV7-2 and TRBJ2-5): GAGVSQSPSNKVTEKGKDVELRCDPISGHTALYWYRQSLGQGLEFLIYFQGNSAPDKSGLPSDRFSAERTGGSVSTLTIQRTQQEDSAVYLCASSLPGLAGGTQYFGPGTRLLVL.

CDR3 nucleotides: TGTGCCAGCAGGGGGCCGGGGGTTGCGCAGTATTTT. Its protein product is CASRGPGVAQYF. The rearrangement uses TRBV27 and TRBJ2-3, with a possible D match to TRBD2 (6 bases). The CDR3 spans 12 residues. Germline assignment: CDR1 MNHEY and CDR2 SMNVEV (reference sequence). With 6 bases removed from V and 10 bases from J, the gap between germline ends came to 14 bases.

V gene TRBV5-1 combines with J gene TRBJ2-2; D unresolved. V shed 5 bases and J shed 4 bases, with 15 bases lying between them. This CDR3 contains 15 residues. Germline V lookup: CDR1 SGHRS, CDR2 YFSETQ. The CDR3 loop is CASRESSVITGELFF. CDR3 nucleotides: TGCGCCAGCAGAGAAAGCTCAGTAATCACCGGGGAGCTGTTTTTT.

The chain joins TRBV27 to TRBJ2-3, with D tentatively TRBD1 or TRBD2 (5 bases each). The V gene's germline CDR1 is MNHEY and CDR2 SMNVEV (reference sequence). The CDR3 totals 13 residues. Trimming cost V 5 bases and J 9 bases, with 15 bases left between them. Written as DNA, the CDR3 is TGTGCCAGCAGTCTATGGGGGAGCGGAACGCAGTATTTT. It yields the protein CASSLWGSGTQYF.

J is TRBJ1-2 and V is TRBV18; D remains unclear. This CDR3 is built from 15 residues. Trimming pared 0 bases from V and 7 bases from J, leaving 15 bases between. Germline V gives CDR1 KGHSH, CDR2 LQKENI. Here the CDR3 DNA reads TGTGCCAGCTCACCACCGATTAATGAAGGATTTGGCTACACCTTC. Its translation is CASSPPINEGFGYTF.

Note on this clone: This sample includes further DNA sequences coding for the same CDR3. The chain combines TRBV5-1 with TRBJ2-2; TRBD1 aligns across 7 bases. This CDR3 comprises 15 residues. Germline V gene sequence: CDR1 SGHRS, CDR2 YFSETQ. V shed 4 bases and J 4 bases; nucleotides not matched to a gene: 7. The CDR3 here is CASSRDRATTGELFF. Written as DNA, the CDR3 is TGCGCCAGCAGCCGCGACAGGGCTACCACCGGGGAGCTGTTTTTT.

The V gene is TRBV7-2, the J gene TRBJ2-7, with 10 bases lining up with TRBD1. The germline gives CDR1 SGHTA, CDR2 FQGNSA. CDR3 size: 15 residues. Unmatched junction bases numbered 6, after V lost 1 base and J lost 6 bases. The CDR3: CASSLGWDRGGEQYF. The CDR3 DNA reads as TGTGCCAGCAGCTTAGGTTGGGACAGGGGAGGCGAGCAGTACTTC.

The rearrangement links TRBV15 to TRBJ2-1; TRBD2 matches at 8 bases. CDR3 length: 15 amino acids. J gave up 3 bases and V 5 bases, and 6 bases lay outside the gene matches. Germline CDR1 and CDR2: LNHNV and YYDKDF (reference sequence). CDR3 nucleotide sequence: TGTGCCACCAGCCAAAGCGGGGGTCACTACAATGAGCAGTTCTTC. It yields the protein CATSQSGGHYNEQFF.

Here the CDR3 reads CASSFSHRDTQYF. CDR3 in DNA: TGTGCCAGCAGCTTTTCGCATCGAGATACGCAGTATTTT. This chain connects TRBV5-5 to TRBJ2-3; no clear D gene. V lost 2 bases, J lost 5 bases, and 9 bases lay in between. Germline CDR1 reads SGHKS; CDR2 reads YYEKEE (reference sequence). This CDR3 is built from 13 residues. Supplemented by reference TRBV5-5 and TRBJ2-3, the full variable domain reads DAGVTQSPTHLIKTRGQQVTLRCSPISGHKSVSWYQQVLGQGPQFIFQYYEKEERGRGNFPDRFSARQFPNYSSELNVNALLLGDSALYLCASSFSHRDTQYFGPGTRLTVL.

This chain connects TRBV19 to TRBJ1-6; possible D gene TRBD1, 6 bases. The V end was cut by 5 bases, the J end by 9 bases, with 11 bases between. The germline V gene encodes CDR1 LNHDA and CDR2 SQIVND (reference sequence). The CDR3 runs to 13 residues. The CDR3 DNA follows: TGTGCCAGTAGTCCACAGGGTGGTTCACCCCTCCACTTT. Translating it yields CASSPQGGSPLHF.

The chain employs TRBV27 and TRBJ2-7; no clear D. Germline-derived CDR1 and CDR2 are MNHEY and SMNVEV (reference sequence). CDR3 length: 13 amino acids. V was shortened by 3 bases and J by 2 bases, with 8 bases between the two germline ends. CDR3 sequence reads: CASSFNSPYEQYF. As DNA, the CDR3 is TGTGCCAGCAGTTTTAACAGTCCCTACGAGCAGTACTTC.

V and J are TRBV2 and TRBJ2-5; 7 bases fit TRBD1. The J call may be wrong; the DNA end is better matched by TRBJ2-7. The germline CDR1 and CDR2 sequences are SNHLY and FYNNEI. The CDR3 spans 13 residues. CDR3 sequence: CASSPTGVGEQYF. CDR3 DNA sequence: TGTGCCAGCAGTCCTACAGGGGTCGGCGAGCAGTACTTC.

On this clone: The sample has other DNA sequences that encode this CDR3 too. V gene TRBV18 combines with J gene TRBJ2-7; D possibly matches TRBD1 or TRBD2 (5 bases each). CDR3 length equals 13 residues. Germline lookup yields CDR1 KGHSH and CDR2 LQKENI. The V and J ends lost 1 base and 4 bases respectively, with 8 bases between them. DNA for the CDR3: TGTGCCAGCTCACCACGGGACGGATACGAGCAGTACTTC. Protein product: CASSPRDGYEQYF. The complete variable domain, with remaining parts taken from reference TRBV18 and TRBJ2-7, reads NAGVMQNPRHLVRRRGQEARLRCSPMKGHSHVYWYRQLPEEGLKFMVYLQKENIIDESGMPKERFSAEFPKEGPSILRIQQVVRGDSAAYFCASSPRDGYEQYFGPGTRLTVT.

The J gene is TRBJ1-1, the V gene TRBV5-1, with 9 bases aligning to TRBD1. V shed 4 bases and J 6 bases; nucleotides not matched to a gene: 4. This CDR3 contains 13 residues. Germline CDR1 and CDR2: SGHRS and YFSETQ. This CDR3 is CASSPRTGAEAFF. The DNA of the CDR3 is TGCGCCAGCAGCCCGAGGACAGGGGCTGAAGCTTTCTTT.

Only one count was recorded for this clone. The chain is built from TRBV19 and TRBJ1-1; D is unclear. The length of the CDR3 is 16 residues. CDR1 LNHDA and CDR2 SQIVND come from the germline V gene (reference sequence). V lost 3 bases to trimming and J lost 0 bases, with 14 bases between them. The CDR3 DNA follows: TGTGCCAGTAGTATGGATCGGCTGGCATTGAACACTGAAGCTTTCTTT. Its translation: CASSMDRLALNTEAFF.

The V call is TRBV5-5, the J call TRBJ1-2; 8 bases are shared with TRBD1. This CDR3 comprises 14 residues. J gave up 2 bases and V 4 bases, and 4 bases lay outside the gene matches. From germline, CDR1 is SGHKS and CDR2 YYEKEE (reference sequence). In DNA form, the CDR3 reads TGTGCCAGCAGCGAGGACAGGGCGAACTATGGCTACACCTTC. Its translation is CASSEDRANYGYTF.

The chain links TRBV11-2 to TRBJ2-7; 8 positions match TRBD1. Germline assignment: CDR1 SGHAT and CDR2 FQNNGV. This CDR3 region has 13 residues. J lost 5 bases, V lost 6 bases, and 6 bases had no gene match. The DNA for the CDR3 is TGTGCCAGCAGAAAGACAGGGGACCACGAGCAGTACTTC. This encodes CASRKTGDHEQYF. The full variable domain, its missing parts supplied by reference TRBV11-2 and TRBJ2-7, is EAGVAQSPRYKIIEKRQSVAFWCNPISGHATLYWYQQILGQGPKLLIQFQNNGVVDDSQLPKDRFSAERLKGVDSTLKIQPAKLEDSAVYLCASRKTGDHEQYFGPGTRLTVT.

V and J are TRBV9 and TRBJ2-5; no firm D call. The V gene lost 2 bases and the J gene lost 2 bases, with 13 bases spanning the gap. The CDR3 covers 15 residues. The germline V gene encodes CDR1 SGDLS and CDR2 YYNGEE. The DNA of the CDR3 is TGTGCCAGCAGCGTCGGAGACAATAGTCAAGAGACCCAGTACTTC. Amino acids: CASSVGDNSQETQYF. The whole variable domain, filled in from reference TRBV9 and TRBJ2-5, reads DSGVTQTPKHLITATGQRVTLRCSPRSGDLSVYWYQQSLDQGLQFLIQYYNGEERAKGNILERFSAQQFPDLHSELNLSSLELGDSALYFCASSVGDNSQETQYFGPGTRLLVL.

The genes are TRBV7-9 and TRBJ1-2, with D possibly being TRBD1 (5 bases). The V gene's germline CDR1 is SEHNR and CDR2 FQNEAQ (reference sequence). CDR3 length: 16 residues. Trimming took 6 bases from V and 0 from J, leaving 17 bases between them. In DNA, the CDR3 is TGTGCCAGCAGGCGTTTCGAGACAGCCACTAACTATGGCTACACCTTC. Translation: CASRRFETATNYGYTF.

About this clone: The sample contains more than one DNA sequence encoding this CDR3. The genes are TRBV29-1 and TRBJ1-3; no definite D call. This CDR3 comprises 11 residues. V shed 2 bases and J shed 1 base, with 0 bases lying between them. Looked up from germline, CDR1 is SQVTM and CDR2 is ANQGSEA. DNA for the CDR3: TGCAGCGTTGAATCTGGAAACACCATATATTTT. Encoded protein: CSVESGNTIYF. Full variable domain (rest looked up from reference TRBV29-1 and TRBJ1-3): SAVISQKPSRDICQRGTSLTIQCQVDSQVTMMFWYRQQPGQSLTLIATANQGSEATYESGFVIDKFPISRPNLTFSTLTVSNMSPEDSSIYLCSVESGNTIYFGEGSWLTVV.

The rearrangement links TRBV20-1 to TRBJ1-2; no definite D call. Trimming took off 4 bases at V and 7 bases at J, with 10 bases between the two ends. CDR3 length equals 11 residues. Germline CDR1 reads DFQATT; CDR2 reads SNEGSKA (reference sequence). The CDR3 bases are TGCAGTGCTATAGGGCTTCTTGGCTACACCTTC. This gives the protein CSAIGLLGYTF.

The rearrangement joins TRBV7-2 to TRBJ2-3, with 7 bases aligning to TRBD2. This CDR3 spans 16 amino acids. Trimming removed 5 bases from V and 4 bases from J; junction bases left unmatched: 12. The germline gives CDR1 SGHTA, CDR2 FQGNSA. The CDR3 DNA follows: TGTGCCAGCAGCCCGGGGGACTACCTCTCGGCAGATACGCAGTATTTT. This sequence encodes CASSPGDYLSADTQYF.

CDR3 coding DNA: TGTGCCAGCAGCGACGGAAGTGGTCAGCCCCAGCATTTT. It codes for CASSDGSGQPQHF. The chain links TRBV9 to TRBJ1-5; D unresolved. This CDR3 is 13 amino acids long. V lost 3 bases and J lost 6, with 10 bases in between. Germline V gene lookup returns CDR1 SGDLS and CDR2 YYNGEE. The entire variable domain, with the rest obtained from reference TRBV9 and TRBJ1-5, is as follows: DSGVTQTPKHLITATGQRVTLRCSPRSGDLSVYWYQQSLDQGLQFLIQYYNGEERAKGNILERFSAQQFPDLHSELNLSSLELGDSALYFCASSDGSGQPQHFGDGTRLSIL.

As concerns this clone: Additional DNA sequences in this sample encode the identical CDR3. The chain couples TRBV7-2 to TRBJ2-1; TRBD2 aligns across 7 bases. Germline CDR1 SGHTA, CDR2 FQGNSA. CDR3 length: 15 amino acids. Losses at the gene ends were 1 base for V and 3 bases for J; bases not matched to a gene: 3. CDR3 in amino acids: CASSLGGRDYNEQFF. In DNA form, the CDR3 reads TGTGCCAGCAGCTTAGGCGGGAGAGACTACAATGAGCAGTTCTTC.